The entry below gives a single T cell receptor (beta chain) sequence along with its context. The entry originates in a study of blood T cell repertoires in COVID-19. Overall study context: Both acute and convalescent COVID-19 samples were obtained from the United States, Italy and Spain.

Only in-frame clones appear in the TCRdb table, and some are missing; sequencing was by immunoSEQ multiplex PCR. The data contain under 200,000 clones, around 86% of them seen just once; the ten biggest clones take up over 7%. What was sequenced was peripheral blood. This TCR derives from a woman aged 80 or over in a cohort sampled during active or convalescent COVID-19.

The DNA for the CDR3 is TGTGCCAGCAGCAAAGCGCGTCTAGCGGGGACCCAGTACTTC. It is translated as CASSKARLAGTQYF. The rearrangement links TRBV21-1 to TRBJ2-5; TRBD2, the table's D call, lacks a check against the DNA. TRBV21-1 is deemed a pseudogene. The CDR3 sequence is 14 residues long.